A selection of T cell receptor beta chains follows, all from one sample in a study of control samples from healthy donors and cancer patients. The method was immunoSEQ multiplex PCR; TCRdb's version includes in-frame clones alone and lacks a portion of them. The table lists 100,000 to 150,000 clones, under 95% of them singletons. The material sequenced was blood. The receptors shown here come from a man aged 18 to 30 in good health. Both conserved end residues are part of each CDR3. D genes are given only for firm matches.

D gene: NA
V gene: TRBV5-8
J gene: TRBJ2-4
CDR3 protein: CASNPERAQTQYF
CDR3 DNA: TGTGCCAGCAATCCGGAGAGAGCGCAAACTCAGTACTTC

D gene: TRBD1
V gene: TRBV9
J gene: TRBJ1-2
CDR3 protein: CASSETTGNYGYTF
CDR3 DNA: TGTGCCAGCAGCGAAACGACAGGGAACTATGGCTACACCTTC

D gene: NA
V gene: TRBV10-2
J gene: TRBJ1-2
CDR3 protein: CASSEYRANYGYTF
CDR3 DNA: TGCGCCAGCAGTGAGTACCGAGCTAACTATGGCTACACCTTC

D gene: NA
V gene: TRBV11-3
J gene: TRBJ2-6
CDR3 protein: CASSSENGANVLTF
CDR3 DNA: TGTGCCAGCAGCTCCGAAAATGGGGCCAACGTCCTGACTTTC

D gene: NA
V gene: TRBV5-1
J gene: TRBJ1-4
CDR3 protein: CASSLGGATGLGEKLFF
CDR3 DNA: TGCGCCAGCAGCTTGGGGGGTGCGACTGGGTTGGGTGAAAAACTGTTTTTT

D gene: NA
V gene: TRBV11-2
J gene: TRBJ1-2
CDR3 protein: CASSLAGKYGYTF
CDR3 DNA: TGTGCCAGCAGCTTAGCAGGGAAATATGGCTACACCTTC

D gene: NA
V gene: TRBV19
J gene: TRBJ1-5
CDR3 protein: CASSLGDGFYQPQHF
CDR3 DNA: TGTGCCAGTAGTCTCGGGGACGGGTTTTATCAGCCCCAGCATTTT

D gene: TRBD2
V gene: TRBV2
J gene: TRBJ2-3
CDR3 protein: CASRPTSGGLSDTQYF
CDR3 DNA: TGTGCCAGCAGACCCACTAGCGGGGGGCTGTCAGATACGCAGTATTTT

D gene: TRBD1
V gene: TRBV6-5
J gene: TRBJ1-1
CDR3 protein: CASTPPIDRGVEAFF
CDR3 DNA: TGTGCCAGCACTCCACCCATCGACAGGGGCGTGGAAGCTTTCTTT

D gene: NA
V gene: TRBV6-6
J gene: TRBJ2-3
CDR3 protein: CASSFGAQRDTQYF
CDR3 DNA: TGTGCCAGCAGTTTCGGGGCCCAAAGGGATACGCAGTATTTT

D gene: NA
V gene: TRBV2
J gene: TRBJ2-7
CDR3 protein: CASSDQGGEYEQYF
CDR3 DNA: TGTGCCAGCAGTGACCAGGGGGGAGAATACGAGCAGTACTTC

D gene: NA
V gene: TRBV27
J gene: TRBJ2-6
CDR3 protein: CASSLGTSGANVLTF
CDR3 DNA: TGTGCCAGCAGTTTAGGAACCTCTGGGGCCAACGTCCTGACTTTC

D gene: TRBD1
V gene: TRBV6-5
J gene: TRBJ1-2
CDR3 protein: CASRPGQVIGYTF
CDR3 DNA: TGTGCCAGCAGACCGGGACAGGTAATCGGCTACACCTTC

D gene: NA
V gene: TRBV5-6
J gene: TRBJ1-1
CDR3 protein: CASSLDLNTEAFF
CDR3 DNA: TGTGCCAGCAGCTTGGACCTGAACACTGAAGCTTTCTTT

D gene: NA
V gene: TRBV5-1
J gene: TRBJ1-1
CDR3 protein: CASSLAFGGSWSGTEAFF
CDR3 DNA: TGCGCCAGCAGCTTGGCCTTTGGGGGTTCTTGGTCGGGGACTGAAGCTTTCTTT

D gene: NA
V gene: TRBV7-8
J gene: TRBJ1-1
CDR3 protein: CASSLYRMNTEAFF
CDR3 DNA: TGTGCCAGCAGCTTATACAGGATGAACACTGAAGCTTTCTTT

D gene: TRBD2
V gene: TRBV10-2
J gene: TRBJ2-1
CDR3 protein: CASSEPSGGRNEQFF
CDR3 DNA: TGCGCCAGCAGTGAGCCTAGCGGGGGGAGAAATGAGCAGTTCTTC

D gene: TRBD1
V gene: TRBV5-1
J gene: TRBJ1-2
CDR3 protein: CASSLVQGDSGYTF
CDR3 DNA: TGCGCCAGCAGCTTGGTACAGGGGGATAGCGGCTACACCTTC

D gene: NA
V gene: TRBV5-1
J gene: TRBJ1-4
CDR3 protein: CASSDPQGSGEKLFF
CDR3 DNA: TGCGCCAGCAGCGATCCACAGGGATCGGGTGAAAAACTGTTTTTT

D gene: NA
V gene: TRBV7-9
J gene: TRBJ1-3
CDR3 protein: CASSLSGRIVSGNTIYF
CDR3 DNA: TGTGCCAGCAGCTTAAGCGGCAGGATAGTCTCTGGAAACACCATATATTTT

D gene: NA
V gene: TRBV6-1
J gene: TRBJ1-4
CDR3 protein: CASSDTRLSDEKLFF
CDR3 DNA: TGTGCCAGCAGTGACACCCGATTAAGCGATGAAAAACTGTTTTTT

D gene: NA
V gene: TRBV7-8
J gene: TRBJ2-1
CDR3 protein: CASSLNRDEQFF
CDR3 DNA: TGTGCCAGCAGCCTAAACAGAGATGAGCAGTTCTTC

D gene: TRBD2
V gene: TRBV7-2
J gene: TRBJ2-1
CDR3 protein: CASSAPGTSGNNEQFF
CDR3 DNA: TGTGCCAGCAGCGCCCCCGGGACTAGCGGAAACAATGAGCAGTTCTTC

D gene: NA
V gene: TRBV10-3
J gene: TRBJ1-1
CDR3 protein: CAISAQGGTEAFF
CDR3 DNA: TGTGCCATCAGTGCACAGGGAGGCACTGAAGCTTTCTTT

D gene: NA
V gene: TRBV5-1
J gene: TRBJ2-5
CDR3 protein: CASRQWTELWETQYF
CDR3 DNA: TGCGCCAGCAGGCAGTGGACAGAGCTATGGGAGACCCAGTACTTC

D gene: NA
V gene: TRBV19
J gene: TRBJ1-5
CDR3 protein: CASSIRWRTEGPQHF
CDR3 DNA: TGTGCCAGTAGTATCCGCTGGAGGACGGAGGGGCCCCAGCATTTT

D gene: NA
V gene: TRBV2
J gene: TRBJ1-4
CDR3 protein: CASRDTGGGAEKLFF
CDR3 DNA: TGTGCCAGCAGAGACACAGGCGGGGGGGCTGAAAAACTGTTTTTT

D gene: NA
V gene: TRBV7-9
J gene: TRBJ1-2
CDR3 protein: CASSLVGLNYGYTF
CDR3 DNA: TGTGCCAGCAGCTTAGTGGGGCTTAACTATGGCTACACCTTC

D gene: TRBD1
V gene: TRBV9
J gene: TRBJ1-2
CDR3 protein: CASGQGANYGYTF
CDR3 DNA: TGTGCCAGCGGACAGGGGGCAAACTATGGCTACACCTTC

D gene: NA
V gene: TRBV6-6
J gene: TRBJ1-3
CDR3 protein: CASSLRASSGNTIYF
CDR3 DNA: TGTGCCAGCAGCCTACGAGCCAGCTCTGGAAACACCATATATTTT

D gene: NA
V gene: TRBV12-5
J gene: TRBJ1-3
CDR3 protein: CASGLDGSGNTIYF
CDR3 DNA: TGTGCTAGTGGTTTGGACGGCTCTGGAAACACCATATATTTT

D gene: TRBD1
V gene: TRBV7-9
J gene: TRBJ2-5
CDR3 protein: CASSSGPRTGIETQYF
CDR3 DNA: TGTGCCAGCAGCTCCGGGCCCCGGACAGGGATAGAGACCCAGTACTTC